The 20 T cell receptor beta chains listed next were all sequenced from one sample in a study of identical twins. TCRdb analysed the 5' RACE reads with MiXCR anew, one entry per CDR3 protein. The sample records more than 400,000 distinct CDR3 sequences, around 15% being singletons. These data were also reused for a study on yellow fever vaccine responses in identical twins.

Material for sequencing was CD4+ T cells sorted from blood. The receptors were sampled from a woman between 18 and 29 years old in good health.

The rearrangement joins TRBV7-2 to TRBJ1-1; D is perhaps TRBD1 (6 bases). CDR1 and CDR2 (germline): SGHTA, FQGNSA. The CDR3 totals 16 residues. Trimming stripped 8 bases from V and 4 bases from J, with 23 bases between. The DNA of the CDR3 is TGTGCCAGCTCCTCTCGATTGCAGGGGAGTTCCACTGAAGCTTTCTTT. Protein sequence: CASSSRLQGSSTEAFF.

This clonotype has more than one count but fewer than ten. The CDR3 protein is CASRGAEGQPRETQYF. The CDR3 coding sequence is TGTGCCAGCAGGGGTGCCGAGGGCCAACCCCGAGAGACCCAGTACTTC. The chain uses TRBV6-1 and TRBJ2-5, with TRBD2 as a possible D gene (5 bases). This CDR3 comprises 16 residues. Germline loops: CDR1 MNHNS, CDR2 SASEGT. The V end lost 6 bases, the J end lost 4 bases, and 21 bases lay between the germline ends.

The chain employs TRBV4-1 and TRBJ2-2; 11 nucleotides match TRBD2. Per the germline V gene, CDR1 is MGHRA and CDR2 is YSYEKL. The CDR3 has 17 residues. The trim removed 1 base at V and 8 bases at J, leaving 9 bases unmatched. The CDR3 is CASSQATSGSPLGELFF. The CDR3 nucleotides read TGCGCCAGCAGCCAAGCCACTAGCGGGAGCCCTTTAGGGGAGCTGTTTTTT.

The chain uses TRBV10-1 and TRBJ2-1, with 7 bases aligning to TRBD2. CDR1 is WNHNN, CDR2 SYGVQD, per germline (reference sequence). CDR3 length equals 12 residues. The ends lost 6 bases at V and 7 bases at J; junction bases unmatched: 3. CDR3 sequence reads: CASSYSGNEQFF. CDR3 bases: TGCGCCAGCAGCTATAGCGGGAATGAGCAGTTCTTC.

With regard to this clonotype: No DNA is shown, since the ends of the CDR3 on it are uncertain; the CDR3 is the one TCRdb lists. This sequence joins TRBV5-1 and TRBJ2-1; TRBD2, as called in the table, went unchecked against the DNA. The V gene's germline CDR1 is SGHRS and CDR2 YFSETQ. The CDR3 length is 19 residues, termini included. CDR3 residues: CASSILALFSGGIYNEQFF.

J is TRBJ2-1 and V is TRBV5-1, with 8 bases matching TRBD2. The CDR3 consists of 24 residues. V lost 1 base to trimming and J lost 3 bases; unmatched junction nucleotides: 30. CDR1 is SGHRS, CDR2 YFSETQ, per germline. CDR3 DNA sequence: TGCGCCAGCAGCTTGAGTAGACTACCCCCCATCCTGGCGGGGGGCCGGCGACACTACAATGAGCAGTTCTTC. Its protein is CASSLSRLPPILAGGRRHYNEQFF. Full variable domain (missing parts from reference TRBV5-1 and TRBJ2-1): KAGVTQTPRYLIKTRGQQVTLSCSPISGHRSVSWYQQTPGQGLQFLFEYFSETQRNKGNFPGRFSGRQFSNSRSEMNVSTLELGDSALYLCASSLSRLPPILAGGRRHYNEQFFGPGTRLTVL.

Only a few counts were recorded for this clonotype. The chain employs TRBV5-1 and TRBJ2-2; D is possibly TRBD2 (6 bases). Per germline, CDR1 SGHRS and CDR2 YFSETQ. Trimming took 7 bases from V and 1 from J, leaving 14 bases between them. The CDR3 contains 15 residues. Here the CDR3 reads CASGRESLNTGELFF. The CDR3 DNA reads as TGCGCCAGCGGGCGGGAAAGTCTGAACACCGGGGAGCTGTTTTTT.

The V call is TRBV12-3 or TRBV12-4, the J call TRBJ1-4; D gene uncertain. V dropped 5 bases and J dropped 4 bases, with 8 bases sitting between them. This CDR3 region has 13 residues. The CDR3 coding sequence is TGTGCCAGCAGTCCAGAGTTTAATGAAAAACTGTTTTTT. Its translation is CASSPEFNEKLFF.

The rearrangement uses TRBV20-1 and TRBJ2-1; perhaps TRBD2 as D (5 bases). Between the trimmed V and J ends, which lost 0 bases and 13 bases, there was a span of 13 bases. The CDR3 contains 12 residues. The germline V gene encodes CDR1 DFQATT and CDR2 SNEGSKA (reference sequence). CDR3 in amino acids: CSARDEGVGQFF. The CDR3 nucleotides read TGCAGTGCTAGAGATGAGGGAGTAGGTCAGTTCTTC.

This clonotype has more than one count but fewer than ten. The chain joins TRBV12-3 or TRBV12-4 to TRBJ2-3, with 12 bases lining up with TRBD1. V lost 7 bases to trimming and J lost 3 bases; unmatched junction nucleotides: 8. The CDR3 is made up of 16 amino acids. The CDR3 loop reads CASNLGTGGLTDTQYF. The CDR3 bases are TGTGCCAGCAACCTTGGGACAGGGGGCCTTACAGATACGCAGTATTTT.

The rearrangement uses TRBV19 and TRBJ2-1, with 11 bases lining up with TRBD2. The CDR3 runs 15 residues. Unmatched junction bases numbered 10, after V lost 7 bases and J lost 8 bases. Germline V CDR1 and CDR2: LNHDA, SQIVND (reference sequence). In DNA, the CDR3 is TGTGCCAGTACCATAGGAACTAGCGGGGGCTATGAGCAGTTCTTC. Translation: CASTIGTSGGYEQFF.

The chain is built from TRBV11-3 and TRBJ2-1; TRBD1 is a possible D gene (6 bases). The V gene lost 1 base and the J gene lost 10 bases, with 11 bases spanning the gap. Germline V gene lookup returns CDR1 SGHNT and CDR2 YENEEA. CDR3 length: 13 amino acids. As DNA, the CDR3 is TGTGCCAGCAGCTTAGGTATACAGGGAGAGCAGTTCTTC. This gives the protein CASSLGIQGEQFF.

This sequence joins TRBV11-2 and TRBJ2-2, with 7 positions matching TRBD2. The CDR3 covers 16 residues. Germline CDR1 and CDR2: SGHAT and FQNNGV. V lost 6 bases, J lost 1 base, and 8 bases stayed unmatched. The CDR3 sequence: CASRGIRGGNTGELFF. For the CDR3, the DNA is TGTGCCAGCAGGGGCATCCGCGGGGGGAACACCGGGGAGCTGTTTTTT.

V usage is TRBV6-1 and J usage is TRBJ2-5, with D perhaps matching TRBD1 (5 bases). Germline V gives CDR1 MNHNS, CDR2 SASEGT. The CDR3 runs to 13 residues. V was clipped by 6 bases and J by 7 bases, with 15 bases between them. DNA of the CDR3: TGTGCCAGCAGAACTCCGCAGGGTGTGACCCAGTACTTC. Translation: CASRTPQGVTQYF.

The chain carries TRBV5-1 and TRBJ2-2, with D possibly matching TRBD1 (5 bases). Deletions cut 0 bases from V and 3 bases from J, with 12 bases between. The V gene's germline CDR1 is SGHRS and CDR2 YFSETQ. There are 16 residues in the CDR3. This chain's CDR3 is CASSLVSQGHTGELFF. The CDR3 DNA sequence: TGCGCCAGCAGCTTGGTTTCGCAGGGTCACACCGGGGAGCTGTTTTTT.

This clonotype was detected a few times. The chain combines TRBV5-6 with TRBJ1-1; no clear D gene. This CDR3 is 14 amino acids long. Looked up from germline, CDR1 is SGHDT and CDR2 is YYEEEE. V lost 2 bases to trimming and J lost 0 bases, with 8 bases between them. CDR3 nucleotides: TGTGCCAGCAGCTTAGAAGGACTGAACACTGAAGCTTTCTTT. Residues: CASSLEGLNTEAFF.

The CDR3 sequence is CASSRKLGPFFEYF. CDR3 nucleotides: TGTGCCAGCAGTCGCAAGTTAGGCCCCTTTTTTGAGTATTTT. V is TRBV28 and J is TRBJ2-3; the D is unclear. Per the germline V gene, CDR1 is MDHEN and CDR2 is SYDVKM. Trimming took 5 bases from V and 13 from J, leaving 22 bases between them. The CDR3 has 14 residues. The full variable domain, in which reference TRBV28 and TRBJ2-3 provide the parts outside the CDR3, is DVKVTQSSRYLVKRTGEKVFLECVQDMDHENMFWYRQDPGLGLRLIYFSYDVKMKEKGDIPEGYSVSREKKERFSLILESASTNQTSMYLCASSRKLGPFFEYFGPGTRLTVL.

This clonotype has at least ten counts. This chain uses TRBV20-1 with TRBJ1-1, with a tentative D call TRBD1 (6 bases). CDR1 is DFQATT, CDR2 SNEGSKA, per germline (reference sequence). The CDR3 length is 13 residues. Trimming shortened V by 3 bases and J by 0 bases, and 8 bases separated the two germline ends. CDR3 in DNA: TGCAGTGCTAGGGACAGCATGAACACTGAAGCTTTCTTT. Its protein product is CSARDSMNTEAFF.

This clonotype occurred a few times. The CDR3 region has the DNA TGTGCCAGCAGTGCGGTAGAACCGTATAGCAATCAGCCCCAGCATTTT. Translation: CASSAVEPYSNQPQHF. The chain recombines TRBV2 with TRBJ1-5, with unresolved D. Germline V gene sequence: CDR1 SNHLY, CDR2 FYNNEI. V shed 4 bases and J shed 0 bases, with 13 bases lying between them. This CDR3 is built from 16 residues.

This clonotype has a handful of counts. The J gene is TRBJ2-7, the V gene TRBV28, with D unclear. The germline V gene has CDR1 MDHEN and CDR2 SYDVKM. This CDR3 is 17 amino acids long. This CDR3 reads CASSLTGWTTIIYGQYV. CDR3 in DNA: TGTGCCAGCAGTTTAACCGGGTGGACGACCATCATCTACGGGCAGTACGTC.